Shown below are 20 T cell receptor beta chains from a single sample sequenced in a study of T cell responses to AZD1222 COVID-19 vaccine. Data came from immunoSEQ multiplex PCR; TCRdb stores just in-frame clones and leaves some out. The sample holds around 140,000 clones, about 93% seen once. Sample: peripheral blood, taken on day 0 of AZD1222 vaccination. The receptors stem from an adult in good health.

This clone was counted once. The chain carries TRBV19 and TRBJ1-3; D perhaps matches TRBD1 (5 bases). The V gene lost 6 bases and the J gene lost 0 bases, with 12 bases spanning the gap. Germline loops: CDR1 LNHDA, CDR2 SQIVND (reference sequence). The CDR3 consists of 15 residues. The CDR3 region has the DNA TGTGCCAGTAGCCTTGACAGTTCCTCTGGAAACACCATATATTTT. Protein product: CASSLDSSSGNTIYF.

The table lists this clone with a count of one. The gene calls are TRBV19 and TRBJ1-1; D is undetermined. The ends were cut back, 5 bases at V and 1 base at J, with 8 bases in the middle. The CDR3 has 13 amino acids. The germline V gene has CDR1 LNHDA and CDR2 SQIVND (reference sequence). For the CDR3, the DNA is TGTGCCAGTAGTTCAGTCTGGAACACTGAAGCTTTCTTT. Protein product: CASSSVWNTEAFF.

V usage is TRBV6-5 and J usage is TRBJ1-4; TRBD1 aligns across 8 bases. CDR1 is MNHEY, CDR2 SVGAGI, per germline. V was pared by 6 bases and J by 6 bases, with 3 bases of the junction left unmatched. The CDR3 sequence is 13 residues long. In nucleotides, the CDR3 is TGTGCCAGCAGGCCAGGGGGCTATGAAAAACTGTTTTTT. Translation gives CASRPGGYEKLFF.

V is TRBV29-1 and J is TRBJ2-2; the D gene is possibly TRBD1 (5 bases). CDR3 length: 15 residues. V lost 7 bases, J lost 2 bases, and 17 bases lay in between. Germline values: CDR1 SQVTM, CDR2 ANQGSEA. The CDR3 loop reads CSGLSQGQNTGELFF. CDR3 DNA sequence: TGCAGCGGCCTTTCGCAGGGCCAAAACACCGGGGAGCTGTTTTTT.

This sequence joins TRBV4-2 and TRBJ2-1; 9 nucleotides align to TRBD2. CDR3 size: 15 residues. Trimming cost V 4 bases and J 0 bases; bases outside gene matches: 1. Germline-derived CDR1 and CDR2 are LGHNA and YNFKEQ. CDR3 amino acids: CASSLSGGSYNEQFF. In DNA form, the CDR3 reads TGTGCCAGCAGCCTTAGCGGGGGCTCCTACAATGAGCAGTTCTTC.

This clone was observed a single time. This chain connects TRBV19 to TRBJ1-2; D gene unclear. The CDR3 loop spans 17 amino acids. The V end was cut by 5 bases, the J end by 1 base, with 20 bases between. The germline CDR1 and CDR2 sequences are LNHDA and SQIVND (reference sequence). The CDR3 DNA follows: TGTGCCAGTAGTGTAGGCCTGGAGACGGACTTTAACTATGGCTACACCTTC. It encodes CASSVGLETDFNYGYTF.

The gene calls are TRBV19 and TRBJ1-2, with TRBD1 matching over 9 bases. V shed 5 bases, J shed 4 bases, and the junction held 17 bases outside the gene matches. The CDR3 is 18 amino acids. Germline CDR1 and CDR2: LNHDA and SQIVND (reference sequence). This CDR3 reads CASSPRGQGGPSSYGYTF. In nucleotides, the CDR3 is TGTGCCAGTAGTCCGAGGGGACAGGGTGGCCCCTCTAGCTATGGCTACACCTTC.

V usage is TRBV7-3 and J usage is TRBJ1-6; 7 bases map to TRBD1. Germline CDR1 and CDR2: SGHTA and FQGTGA. V shed 5 bases, J shed 7 bases, and the junction held 8 bases outside the gene matches. CDR3 length: 15 amino acids. CDR3 nucleotides: TGTGCCAGCAGCCCCCAGCCAGGGGGGAATTCACCCCTCCACTTT. Its protein product is CASSPQPGGNSPLHF.

J is TRBJ2-3 and V is TRBV3-1 (or the pseudogene TRBV3-2); 9 nucleotides agree with TRBD1. The junction had 4 bases not matched to a gene; V was cut back by 0 bases and J by 0 bases. The CDR3 contains 17 residues. Germline values: CDR1 LGHDT, CDR2 YNNKEL (reference sequence). The CDR3 loop is CASSQDGTGTSTDTQYF. Written as DNA, the CDR3 is TGTGCCAGCAGCCAAGACGGGACAGGGACTAGCACAGATACGCAGTATTTT.

The chain uses TRBV18 and TRBJ1-4; no reliable D call. Germline V gene sequence: CDR1 KGHSH, CDR2 LQKENI. The CDR3 extends over 11 amino acids. Trimming stripped 6 bases from V and 7 bases from J, with 6 bases between. This CDR3 reads CASSAGEKLFF. In DNA, the CDR3 is TGTGCCAGCTCCGCCGGTGAAAAACTGTTTTTT.

J is TRBJ1-1 and V is TRBV10-1; a possible D gene is TRBD1 (5 bases). The CDR3 length is 15 residues. The germline gives CDR1 WNHNN, CDR2 SYGVQD (reference sequence). Trimming stripped 3 bases from V and 4 bases from J, with 15 bases between. CDR3 residues: CASSDRGQGGTEAFF. CDR3 nucleotide sequence: TGCGCCAGCAGTGACAGAGGGCAGGGAGGCACTGAAGCTTTCTTT.

V gene TRBV9 combines with J gene TRBJ2-1; a possible D gene is TRBD2 (6 bases). Trimming removed 4 bases from V and 1 base from J, with 9 bases in between. Germline V gene sequence: CDR1 SGDLS, CDR2 YYNGEE. CDR3 length: 14 amino acids. The CDR3 DNA follows: TGTGCCAGCAGCCCGGGACTTTCCTACAATGAGCAGTTCTTC. Amino acid sequence: CASSPGLSYNEQFF.

This clone was counted only a few times. The rearrangement links TRBV4-2 to TRBJ2-5; 9 bases line up with TRBD2. Per the germline V gene, CDR1 is LGHNA and CDR2 is YNFKEQ. The CDR3 totals 15 residues. The J segment lost 1 base and the V segment lost 0 bases, leaving 0 bases of the junction unmatched. The CDR3 sequence: CASSQERGGQETQYF. For the CDR3, the DNA is TGTGCCAGCAGCCAAGAGCGGGGGGGCCAAGAGACCCAGTACTTC.

This clone was recorded only once. V gene TRBV5-6 combines with J gene TRBJ1-2; 9 nucleotides align to TRBD1. The V gene end was trimmed by 4 bases and the J gene end by 5 bases; junction bases not matched to a gene: 6. Germline V gene data show CDR1 as SGHDT and CDR2 as YYEEEE. The CDR3 consists of 14 residues. For the CDR3, the DNA is TGTGCCAGCAGCCTACAGGGGGCTAGTTATGGCTACACCTTC. Residues: CASSLQGASYGYTF.

The chain combines TRBV30 with TRBJ1-2, with a tentative D call TRBD1 (5 bases). V shed 2 bases and J shed 7 bases, with 17 bases lying between them. Germline CDR1 reads GTSNPN; CDR2 reads SVGIG (reference sequence). This CDR3 contains 14 residues. The CDR3 spells CAWSPTPGQPGYTF. As DNA, the CDR3 is TGTGCCTGGAGTCCAACGCCAGGGCAGCCTGGCTACACCTTC.

The chain combines TRBV3-1 (or the pseudogene TRBV3-2) with TRBJ2-2, with 8 bases lining up with TRBD2. The germline V gene has CDR1 LGHDT and CDR2 YNNKEL (reference sequence). The CDR3 sequence is 15 residues long. J lost 1 base, V lost 3 bases, and 1 base had no gene match. CDR3 amino acids: CASSHSGENTGELFF. The CDR3 coding sequence is TGTGCCAGCAGCCATAGCGGGGAGAACACCGGGGAGCTGTTTTTT.

This clone was detected only once. This rearrangement joins TRBV4-3 to TRBJ1-4, with D perhaps TRBD1 (6 bases). Trimming pared 4 bases from V and 2 bases from J, leaving 11 bases between. Germline CDR1 LGHNA, CDR2 YSLEER. The CDR3 consists of 15 residues. The CDR3 loop reads CASSRGHSTNEKLFF. In nucleotides, the CDR3 is TGCGCCAGCAGCCGGGGGCACAGTACTAATGAAAAACTGTTTTTT.

This clone occurred a few times. J is TRBJ1-1 and V is TRBV28; D uncertain. The CDR3 is 15 residues long. Trimming removed 5 bases from V and 6 bases from J, with 19 bases in between. CDR1 and CDR2 (germline): MDHEN, SYDVKM. As DNA, the CDR3 is TGTGCCAGCAGTGCCTACCTCAGGACGGTGGCTGAAGCTTTCTTT. Amino acids: CASSAYLRTVAEAFF. Variable domain in full (rest from reference TRBV28 and TRBJ1-1): DVKVTQSSRYLVKRTGEKVFLECVQDMDHENMFWYRQDPGLGLRLIYFSYDVKMKEKGDIPEGYSVSREKKERFSLILESASTNQTSMYLCASSAYLRTVAEAFFGQGTRLTVV.

The genes are TRBV7-9 and TRBJ1-1; D unclear. Deletions cut 5 bases from V and 5 bases from J, with 9 bases between. CDR1 is SEHNR, CDR2 FQNEAQ, per germline (reference sequence). The CDR3 covers 12 residues. CDR3 nucleotides: TGTGCCAGCAGCCAGTCGGGAACTGAAGCTTTCTTT. Translated: CASSQSGTEAFF.

The count of this clone is one. The chain carries TRBV2 and TRBJ1-2; TRBD1 agrees at 7 bases. J was trimmed by 8 bases and V by 6 bases; bases with no gene match: 6. Germline V gives CDR1 SNHLY, CDR2 FYNNEI. The CDR3 runs to 12 residues. This CDR3 is CASRPTGYGYTF. The CDR3 DNA is TGTGCCAGCAGGCCGACAGGGTACGGCTACACCTTC.